This T cell receptor (beta chain) was sequenced for a study of cytomegalovirus exposure and HLA in healthy donors. There are 14 residues in the CDR3. Germline loops: CDR1 SGHTA, CDR2 FQGNSA. With V trimmed by 6 bases and J by 5 bases, 10 bases remained unmatched. The PCR had 60 Vbeta and 13 Jbeta primers. TCRdb keeps only in-frame clones here, not all; method: immunoSEQ multiplex PCR. The clone table shows 45,000 or so clones, with the ten largest holding about 8%. The receptor's source is a male donor in good health and CMV-seronegative. The chain is built from TRBV7-2 and TRBJ2-7; 7 positions match TRBD1. Sequencing input: PBMCs. The CDR3 sequence: CASRQGQWAHEQYF. The CDR3 DNA reads as TGTGCCAGCAGGCAGGGACAGTGGGCCCACGAGCAGTACTTC.